This TCR beta chain is drawn from a study of chemoradiotherapy in HPV16-positive cancers. As regards this clone: What it binds is not known.

Clones were read by immunoSEQ multiplex PCR, and TCRdb kept only the in-frame ones, dropping some. The sample has under 85,000 clones, around nine tenths seen once; the top ten hold 3.5% to 4.5%. Broader study findings: During treatment, candidate HPV-specific clones and E7-related motifs expanded in tumor.

Germline assignment: CDR1 SGHNT and CDR2 YYREEE (reference sequence). The CDR3 sequence is 14 residues long. The V end lost 4 bases, the J end lost 3 bases, and 14 bases lay between the germline ends. This receptor was taken from a human donor with HPV-associated anogenital cancer. The chain combines TRBV5-4 with TRBJ2-7; D might be TRBD1 or TRBD2, each matching 5 bases. Specimen: blood, collected from a patient who underwent chemoradiotherapy. In DNA form, the CDR3 reads TGTGCCAGCAGCAACAAGGGGACCCTCTACGAGCAGTACTTC. Translated, it gives CASSNKGTLYEQYF.